This is a list of T cell receptor beta chains from one sample in a study of blood T cell repertoires in COVID-19. Assay: immunoSEQ multiplex PCR; the TCRdb copy retains only in-frame clones and omits some. Of some 230,000 clones in the sample, about four fifths were seen once. Sample: PBMCs or T cells enriched from blood (not recorded which). The receptor set was obtained from a woman aged 40 to 49 with acute COVID-19. Each CDR3 is given with its conserved first and last residue. A D gene is named only where the DNA matches it firmly. A row's size may be missing; if present it is once, few, many or a size class.

d_gene: NA
abundance: NA
j_gene: TRBJ2-3
v_gene: TRBV15
CDR3nt: TGTGCCACCAGCAGAGAGAACGGGATGACAGATACGCAGTATTTT
CDR3aa: CATSRENGMTDTQYF

d_gene: NA
abundance: NA
j_gene: TRBJ1-3
v_gene: TRBV11-2
CDR3nt: TGTGCCAGCAGCCCACAGCCTTACTCTGGAAACACCATATATTTT
CDR3aa: CASSPQPYSGNTIYF

d_gene: NA
abundance: NA
j_gene: TRBJ1-4
v_gene: TRBV29-1
CDR3nt: TGCAGCGTTTCTTGGACAGTTCGGGAAAAACTGTTTTTT
CDR3aa: CSVSWTVREKLFF

d_gene: NA
abundance: NA
j_gene: TRBJ1-6
v_gene: TRBV5-4
CDR3nt: TGTGCCAGCAGCTCCACTAACAGGGATTCACCCCTCCACTTT
CDR3aa: CASSSTNRDSPLHF

d_gene: NA
abundance: NA
j_gene: TRBJ1-5
v_gene: TRBV10-1
CDR3nt: TGCGCCAGCAGGATGAGGAATCAGCCCCAGCATTTT
CDR3aa: CASRMRNQPQHF

d_gene: TRBD2
abundance: few
j_gene: TRBJ2-4
v_gene: TRBV5-8
CDR3nt: TGTGCCAGCAGGGCGCGGGAGGACATTCAGTACTTC
CDR3aa: CASRAREDIQYF

d_gene: NA
abundance: NA
j_gene: TRBJ2-7
v_gene: TRBV27
CDR3nt: TGTGCCAGCAGTTTACTACAGAGCTACGAGCAGTACTTC
CDR3aa: CASSLLQSYEQYF

d_gene: TRBD2
abundance: NA
j_gene: TRBJ2-3
v_gene: TRBV18
CDR3nt: TGTGCCAGCTCAGGGCTAGCGGGAGCCACAGATACGCAGTATTTT
CDR3aa: CASSGLAGATDTQYF

d_gene: TRBD2
abundance: NA
j_gene: TRBJ2-7
v_gene: TRBV7-6
CDR3nt: TGTGCCAGCAGCTCGGGACTAGCGACGTACTTC
CDR3aa: CASSSGLATYF

d_gene: TRBD1
abundance: NA
j_gene: TRBJ1-4
v_gene: TRBV10-2
CDR3nt: TGCGCCAGCAGCTCCGGGACAGATAATGAAAAACTGTTTTTT
CDR3aa: CASSSGTDNEKLFF

d_gene: NA
abundance: NA
j_gene: TRBJ2-3
v_gene: TRBV18
CDR3nt: TGTGCCAGCTCACTCGAAGGGGCTACGCAGTATTTT
CDR3aa: CASSLEGATQYF

d_gene: NA
abundance: NA
j_gene: TRBJ2-3
v_gene: TRBV10-2
CDR3nt: TGCGCCAGCAGTGCGCTAGCGCGGCGCACAGATACGCAGTATTTT
CDR3aa: CASSALARRTDTQYF

d_gene: NA
abundance: NA
j_gene: TRBJ2-7
v_gene: TRBV9
CDR3nt: TGTGCCAGCAGCGTAGGGCTAGAGGAGTCCTACGAGCAGTACTTC
CDR3aa: CASSVGLEESYEQYF

d_gene: NA
abundance: NA
j_gene: TRBJ2-3
v_gene: TRBV9
CDR3nt: TGTGCCAGCAGCGTAGATTGGGGCCTAAGGAGCACAGATACGCAGTATTTT
CDR3aa: CASSVDWGLRSTDTQYF

d_gene: NA
abundance: NA
j_gene: TRBJ1-2
v_gene: TRBV18
CDR3nt: TGTGCCAGCTCACCAGTCGTCCAGGGCGGCTATGGCTACACCTTC
CDR3aa: CASSPVVQGGYGYTF

d_gene: NA
abundance: NA
j_gene: TRBJ1-2
v_gene: TRBV2
CDR3nt: TGTGCCAGCAGGACCGACAGTGCTAACTATGGCTACACCTTC
CDR3aa: CASRTDSANYGYTF

d_gene: NA
abundance: NA
j_gene: TRBJ2-3
v_gene: TRBV6-5
CDR3nt: TGTGCCAGCCAGGGGCGGGGGAGCACAGATACGCAGTATTTT
CDR3aa: CASQGRGSTDTQYF

d_gene: NA
abundance: NA
j_gene: TRBJ2-2
v_gene: TRBV5-5
CDR3nt: TGTGCCAGCAGCTTGGGGTACAGGGTGAACACCGGGGAGCTGTTTTTT
CDR3aa: CASSLGYRVNTGELFF

d_gene: TRBD1
abundance: NA
j_gene: TRBJ1-1
v_gene: TRBV7-2
CDR3nt: TGTGCCAGCAGCACTGGACAGGCGAGAATTGAAGCTTTCTTT
CDR3aa: CASSTGQARIEAFF

d_gene: TRBD2
abundance: few
j_gene: TRBJ2-2
v_gene: TRBV6-4
CDR3nt: TGTGCCACTTCAGCGGGAGTGGACACCGGGGAGCTGTTTTTT
CDR3aa: CATSAGVDTGELFF

d_gene: TRBD1
abundance: once
j_gene: TRBJ1-2
v_gene: TRBV18
CDR3nt: TGTGCCAGCTCACGGGGACAGGGGGTAGACTATGGCTACACCTTC
CDR3aa: CASSRGQGVDYGYTF

d_gene: NA
abundance: NA
j_gene: TRBJ1-2
v_gene: TRBV4-3
CDR3nt: NA
CDR3aa: CASSQDRFGQGASRF

d_gene: NA
abundance: NA
j_gene: TRBJ2-1
v_gene: TRBV5-1
CDR3nt: TGCGCCAGCAGCTTGGTGGTCGGCAATGAGCAGTTCTTC
CDR3aa: CASSLVVGNEQFF

d_gene: NA
abundance: NA
j_gene: TRBJ1-4
v_gene: TRBV27
CDR3nt: TGTGCCAGCAGTAGCTCAACTAATGAAAAACTGTTTTTT
CDR3aa: CASSSSTNEKLFF

d_gene: NA
abundance: NA
j_gene: TRBJ2-3
v_gene: TRBV9
CDR3nt: TGTGCCAGCAGTTGGAGAATCACAGATACGCAGTATTTT
CDR3aa: CASSWRITDTQYF

d_gene: NA
abundance: once
j_gene: TRBJ2-3
v_gene: TRBV11-3
CDR3nt: TGTGCCAGCAGCTCCTTTGGCGGGGCAGATACGCAGTATTTT
CDR3aa: CASSSFGGADTQYF

d_gene: NA
abundance: NA
j_gene: TRBJ2-2
v_gene: TRBV7-9
CDR3nt: TGTGCCAGCAGCAAGGTACAGGGTCATCCCGGGGAGCTGTTTTTT
CDR3aa: CASSKVQGHPGELFF

d_gene: NA
abundance: NA
j_gene: TRBJ1-1
v_gene: TRBV7-2
CDR3nt: TGTGCCAGCAGCCCAGGAAGGACTCTGAACACTGAAGCTTTCTTT
CDR3aa: CASSPGRTLNTEAFF

d_gene: TRBD1
abundance: once
j_gene: TRBJ2-7
v_gene: TRBV5-1
CDR3nt: TGCGCCAGCAGCTTGGAGATGGGACAGGAAAAGCAGTACTTC
CDR3aa: CASSLEMGQEKQYF

d_gene: NA
abundance: NA
j_gene: TRBJ1-4
v_gene: TRBV12-3/TRBV12-4
CDR3nt: TGTGCCAGCAGTTTGGGCCGGGGACTGTTTTTT
CDR3aa: CASSLGRGLFF

d_gene: TRBD1
abundance: NA
j_gene: TRBJ2-1
v_gene: TRBV6-5
CDR3nt: TGTGCCAGCGGGAACAGGGGTTGGGCCCACAATGAGCAGTTCTTC
CDR3aa: CASGNRGWAHNEQFF

d_gene: TRBD1
abundance: NA
j_gene: TRBJ1-4
v_gene: TRBV13
CDR3nt: TGTGCCAGCAGCTTATTACAGGGGGCTAATGAAAAACTGTTTTTT
CDR3aa: CASSLLQGANEKLFF

d_gene: TRBD2
abundance: NA
j_gene: TRBJ2-5
v_gene: TRBV3-1/TRBV3-2
CDR3nt: TGTGCCAGCAGCCAAGGGACTAGCGGAGGGTACTTC
CDR3aa: CASSQGTSGGYF

d_gene: NA
abundance: NA
j_gene: TRBJ1-1
v_gene: TRBV30
CDR3nt: TGTGCCTGGAAGGGGGACACCAAAAGGACGAACACTGAAGCTTTCTTT
CDR3aa: CAWKGDTKRTNTEAFF

d_gene: TRBD1
abundance: NA
j_gene: TRBJ1-2
v_gene: TRBV5-1
CDR3nt: TGCGCCAGCAGCTTGGGACAGGGGCCCCCCCACTACACCTTC
CDR3aa: CASSLGQGPPHYTF

d_gene: NA
abundance: NA
j_gene: TRBJ1-4
v_gene: TRBV7-9
CDR3nt: TGTGCCAGCAGCTTATGGGGGAGGGGCGATGAAAAACTGTTTTTT
CDR3aa: CASSLWGRGDEKLFF

d_gene: TRBD1
abundance: NA
j_gene: TRBJ1-4
v_gene: TRBV6-1
CDR3nt: TGTGCCAGCAGTGAATTTACCGGGACAGCGAATGAAAAACTGTTTTTT
CDR3aa: CASSEFTGTANEKLFF

d_gene: NA
abundance: NA
j_gene: TRBJ2-5
v_gene: TRBV6-5
CDR3nt: TGTGCCAGTACCGGGAAAAATCAAGAGACCCAGTACTTC
CDR3aa: CASTGKNQETQYF

d_gene: TRBD2
abundance: NA
j_gene: TRBJ2-5
v_gene: TRBV20-1
CDR3nt: TGCAGTGCTAGTAATCCGGGAGGGCCAGGGGAGACCCAGTACTTC
CDR3aa: CSASNPGGPGETQYF

d_gene: TRBD1
abundance: NA
j_gene: TRBJ1-2
v_gene: TRBV6-5
CDR3nt: TGTGCCAGCAGTTACTCGGGGACAGGTGGCTACACCTTC
CDR3aa: CASSYSGTGGYTF

d_gene: TRBD1
abundance: NA
j_gene: TRBJ2-7
v_gene: TRBV7-3
CDR3nt: TGTGCCAGCAGCTTAGGACAGGTACCGAACGAGCAGTACTTC
CDR3aa: CASSLGQVPNEQYF

d_gene: TRBD1
abundance: NA
j_gene: TRBJ1-1
v_gene: TRBV6-5
CDR3nt: TGTGCCAGCCTCCGGGACCTCGGGACAGACACTGAAGCTTTCTTT
CDR3aa: CASLRDLGTDTEAFF

d_gene: NA
abundance: NA
j_gene: TRBJ1-5
v_gene: TRBV28
CDR3nt: TGTGCCAGCATTCGTGGCAATCAGCCCCAGCATTTT
CDR3aa: CASIRGNQPQHF

d_gene: TRBD1
abundance: NA
j_gene: TRBJ1-5
v_gene: TRBV2
CDR3nt: TGTGCCAGCAGTGGCGACATAGACAGGGGAGCCAATCAGCCCCAGCATTTT
CDR3aa: CASSGDIDRGANQPQHF

d_gene: NA
abundance: few
j_gene: TRBJ1-4
v_gene: TRBV28
CDR3nt: TGTGCCAGCAGTTACCCTACAGGGTATAATGAAAAACTGTTTTTT
CDR3aa: CASSYPTGYNEKLFF

d_gene: NA
abundance: NA
j_gene: TRBJ1-1
v_gene: TRBV3-1/TRBV3-2
CDR3nt: TGTGCCAGCAGCGGGGTCCAAGGGAGGAACACTGAAGCTTTCTTT
CDR3aa: CASSGVQGRNTEAFF

d_gene: TRBD2
abundance: few
j_gene: TRBJ2-1
v_gene: TRBV29-1
CDR3nt: TGCAGCGTAGGAAGACTAGCGCTCTACAATGAGCAGTTCTTC
CDR3aa: CSVGRLALYNEQFF

d_gene: NA
abundance: NA
j_gene: TRBJ2-2
v_gene: TRBV6-2/TRBV6-3
CDR3nt: TGTGCCAGCACCCCGCGGGGAAACACCGGGGAGCTGTTTTTT
CDR3aa: CASTPRGNTGELFF

d_gene: NA
abundance: NA
j_gene: TRBJ1-2
v_gene: TRBV28
CDR3nt: TGTGCCAGCAGTAGAGGAGGGGCTAACTATGGCTACACCTTC
CDR3aa: CASSRGGANYGYTF